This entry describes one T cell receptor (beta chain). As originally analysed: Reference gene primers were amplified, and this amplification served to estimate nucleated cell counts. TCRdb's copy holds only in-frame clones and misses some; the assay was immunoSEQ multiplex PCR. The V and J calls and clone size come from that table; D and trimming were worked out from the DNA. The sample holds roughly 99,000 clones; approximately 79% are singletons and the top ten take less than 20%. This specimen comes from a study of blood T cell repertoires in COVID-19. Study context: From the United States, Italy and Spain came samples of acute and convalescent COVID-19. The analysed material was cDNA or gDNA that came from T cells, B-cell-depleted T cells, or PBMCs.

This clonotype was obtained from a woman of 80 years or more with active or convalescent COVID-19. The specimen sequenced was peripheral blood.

The CDR3 here is CASSLVAGKASGELFF. The CDR3 nucleotides are TGCGCCAGCAGCTTGGTGGCAGGAAAGGCGTCCGGGGAGCTGTTTTTT. V gene TRBV5-1 combines with J gene TRBJ2-2; D not resolved. Germline assignment: CDR1 SGHRS and CDR2 YFSETQ. V shed 0 bases and J shed 6 bases, with 15 bases lying between them. The CDR3 sequence is 16 residues long.